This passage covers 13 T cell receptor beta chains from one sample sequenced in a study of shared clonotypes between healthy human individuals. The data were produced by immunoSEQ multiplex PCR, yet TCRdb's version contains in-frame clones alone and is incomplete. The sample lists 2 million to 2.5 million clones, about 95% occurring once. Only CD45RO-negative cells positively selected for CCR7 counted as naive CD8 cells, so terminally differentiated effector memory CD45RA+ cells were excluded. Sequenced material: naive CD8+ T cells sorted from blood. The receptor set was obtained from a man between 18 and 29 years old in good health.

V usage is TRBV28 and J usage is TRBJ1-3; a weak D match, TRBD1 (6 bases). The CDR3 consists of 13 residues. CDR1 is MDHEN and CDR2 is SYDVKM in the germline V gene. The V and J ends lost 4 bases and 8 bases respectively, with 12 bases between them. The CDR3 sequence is CASSWAGVDTIYF. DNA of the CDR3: TGTGCCAGCAGTTGGGCAGGGGTCGACACCATATATTTT.

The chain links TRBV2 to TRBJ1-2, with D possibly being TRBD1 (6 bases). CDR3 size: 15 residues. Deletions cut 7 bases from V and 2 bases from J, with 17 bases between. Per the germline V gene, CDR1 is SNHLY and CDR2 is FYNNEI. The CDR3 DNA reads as TGTGCCAGCAATGCCCCCACAGGGACCAACTATGGCTACACCTTC. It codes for CASNAPTGTNYGYTF.

This CDR3 reads CASSISTPLDTQYF. The CDR3 DNA reads TGTGCCAGTAGTATTTCGACCCCACTGGATACGCAGTATTTT. The rearrangement joins TRBV19 to TRBJ2-3; D is undetermined. CDR1 and CDR2 from the germline V gene are LNHDA and SQIVND (reference sequence). The CDR3 sequence is 14 residues long. V was shortened by 3 bases and J by 6 bases, with 13 bases between the two germline ends.

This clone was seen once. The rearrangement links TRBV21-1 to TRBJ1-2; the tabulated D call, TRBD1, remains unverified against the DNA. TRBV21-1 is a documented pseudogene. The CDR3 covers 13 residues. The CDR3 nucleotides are TGTGCCAGCAGGGGACAGGGACTCTCGTGCTACACCTTC. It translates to CASRGQGLSCYTF.

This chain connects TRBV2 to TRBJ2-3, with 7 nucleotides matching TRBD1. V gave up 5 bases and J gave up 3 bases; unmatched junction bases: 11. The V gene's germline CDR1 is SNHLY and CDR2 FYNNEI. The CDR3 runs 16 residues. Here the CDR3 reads CASSIRGPALTDTQYF. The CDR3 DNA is TGTGCCAGCAGTATTAGGGGGCCCGCCCTTACAGATACGCAGTATTTT. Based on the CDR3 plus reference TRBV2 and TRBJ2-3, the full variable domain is EPEVTQTPSHQVTQMGQEVILRCVPISNHLYFYWYRQILGQKVEFLVSFYNNEISEKSEIFDDQFSVERPDGSNFTLKIRSTKLEDSAMYFCASSIRGPALTDTQYFGPGTRLTVL.

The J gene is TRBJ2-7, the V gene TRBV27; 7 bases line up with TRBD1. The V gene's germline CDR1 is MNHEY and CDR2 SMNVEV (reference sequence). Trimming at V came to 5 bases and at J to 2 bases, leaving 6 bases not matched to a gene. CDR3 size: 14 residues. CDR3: CASSQQGPTYEQYF. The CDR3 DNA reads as TGTGCCAGCAGTCAACAGGGGCCTACCTACGAGCAGTACTTC.

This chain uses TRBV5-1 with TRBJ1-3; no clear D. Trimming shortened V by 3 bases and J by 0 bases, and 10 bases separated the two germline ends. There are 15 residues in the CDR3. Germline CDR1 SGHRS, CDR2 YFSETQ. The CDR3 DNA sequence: TGCGCCAGCAGCTACGACACTGGCTCTGGAAACACCATATATTTT. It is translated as CASSYDTGSGNTIYF.

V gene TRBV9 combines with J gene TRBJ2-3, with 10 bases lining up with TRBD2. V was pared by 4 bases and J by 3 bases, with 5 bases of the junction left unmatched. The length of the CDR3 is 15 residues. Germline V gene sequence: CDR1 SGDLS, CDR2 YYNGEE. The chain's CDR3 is CASSPQAGGTDTQYF. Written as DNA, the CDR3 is TGTGCCAGCAGCCCCCAAGCGGGAGGGACAGATACGCAGTATTTT. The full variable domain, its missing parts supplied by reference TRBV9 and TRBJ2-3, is DSGVTQTPKHLITATGQRVTLRCSPRSGDLSVYWYQQSLDQGLQFLIQYYNGEERAKGNILERFSAQQFPDLHSELNLSSLELGDSALYFCASSPQAGGTDTQYFGPGTRLTVL.

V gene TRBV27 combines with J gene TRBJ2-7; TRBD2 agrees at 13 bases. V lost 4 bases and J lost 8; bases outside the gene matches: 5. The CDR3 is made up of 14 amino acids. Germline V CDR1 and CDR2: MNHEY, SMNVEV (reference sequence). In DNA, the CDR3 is TGTGCCAGCAGTTCCGGGACTAGCGGGATCAAGCAGTACTTC. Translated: CASSSGTSGIKQYF.

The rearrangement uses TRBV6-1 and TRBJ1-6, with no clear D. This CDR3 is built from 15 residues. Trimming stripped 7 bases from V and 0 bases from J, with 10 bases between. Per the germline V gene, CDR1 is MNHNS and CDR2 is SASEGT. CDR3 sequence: CASTRGISYNSPLHF. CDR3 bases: TGTGCCAGCACTAGAGGAATCTCCTATAATTCACCCCTCCACTTT.

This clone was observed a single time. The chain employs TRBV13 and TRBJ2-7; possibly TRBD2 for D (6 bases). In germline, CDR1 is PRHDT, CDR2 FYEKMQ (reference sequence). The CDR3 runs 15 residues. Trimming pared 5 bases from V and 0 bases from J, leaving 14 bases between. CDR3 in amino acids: CASSQRSGYSYEQYF. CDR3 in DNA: TGTGCCAGCAGCCAAAGGAGCGGGTACTCCTACGAGCAGTACTTC.

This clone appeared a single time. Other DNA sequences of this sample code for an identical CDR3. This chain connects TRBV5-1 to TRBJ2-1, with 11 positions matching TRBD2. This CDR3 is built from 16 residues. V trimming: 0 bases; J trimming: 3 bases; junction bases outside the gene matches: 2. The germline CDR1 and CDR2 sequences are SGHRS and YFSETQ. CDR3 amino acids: CASSLGLAGSYNEQFF. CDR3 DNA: TGCGCCAGCAGCTTGGGACTAGCGGGAAGCTACAATGAGCAGTTCTTC.

CDR3 bases: TGTGCCAGCAGTGATTATCAGCCCCAGCATTTT. Translation: CASSDYQPQHF. This rearrangement joins TRBV6-5 to TRBJ1-5; D is uncertain. The length of the CDR3 is 11 residues. Between the trimmed V and J ends, which lost 5 bases and 5 bases, there was a span of 4 bases. The germline V gene encodes CDR1 MNHEY and CDR2 SVGAGI.